This T cell receptor (beta chain) comes out of a study of T cells in Graves' hyperthyroidism and ophthalmopathy. Uncontrolled infection, other autoimmune disease, pregnancy and lactation each barred patients from inclusion. What was amplified from RNA transcripts were TCR beta CDR3 regions. In the first-round RT-PCR of the TCR CDR3, the HTBI primer set was used. MiXCR, applied by TCRdb to the multiplex PCR reads, yields one record per CDR3 protein. The sample records roughly 510,000 distinct CDR3 sequences, around 50% being singletons. Looked up from germline, CDR1 is SGDLS and CDR2 is YYNGEE. The V end lost 0 bases, the J end lost 0 bases, and 10 bases lay between the germline ends. The CDR3 is 17 amino acids. Notes on the study in general: Most clonotypes expanded in the thyroid (above 0.001) were also present in blood.

This clonotype was observed a few times. What it binds is unknown. Sequences were obtained from peripheral blood or thyroid tissue (not recorded which). V and J are TRBV9 and TRBJ2-6, with D uncertain. The clonotype comes from an adult woman with Graves' disease, either hyperthyroidism or ophthalmopathy (not recorded which). The CDR3 here is CASSVGWILSGANVLTF. CDR3 sequence (DNA): TGTGCCAGCAGCGTAGGGTGGATCCTCTCTGGGGCCAACGTCCTGACTTTC. Variable domain in full (rest from reference TRBV9 and TRBJ2-6): DSGVTQTPKHLITATGQRVTLRCSPRSGDLSVYWYQQSLDQGLQFLIQYYNGEERAKGNILERFSAQQFPDLHSELNLSSLELGDSALYFCASSVGWILSGANVLTFGAGSRLTVL.